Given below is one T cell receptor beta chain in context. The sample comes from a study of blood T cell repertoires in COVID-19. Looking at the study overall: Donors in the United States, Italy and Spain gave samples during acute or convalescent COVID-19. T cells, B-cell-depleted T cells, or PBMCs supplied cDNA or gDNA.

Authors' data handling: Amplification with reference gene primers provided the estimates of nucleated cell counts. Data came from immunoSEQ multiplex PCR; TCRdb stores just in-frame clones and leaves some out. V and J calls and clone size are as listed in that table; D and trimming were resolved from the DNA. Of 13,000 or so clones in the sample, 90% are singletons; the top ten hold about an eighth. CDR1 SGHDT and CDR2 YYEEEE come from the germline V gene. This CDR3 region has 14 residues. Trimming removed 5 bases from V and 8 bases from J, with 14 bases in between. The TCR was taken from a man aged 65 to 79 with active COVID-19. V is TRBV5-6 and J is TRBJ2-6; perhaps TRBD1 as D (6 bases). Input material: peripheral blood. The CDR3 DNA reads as TGTGCCAGCAGACAGGGTGAGATGTCCAACGTCCTGACTTTC. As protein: CASRQGEMSNVLTF.